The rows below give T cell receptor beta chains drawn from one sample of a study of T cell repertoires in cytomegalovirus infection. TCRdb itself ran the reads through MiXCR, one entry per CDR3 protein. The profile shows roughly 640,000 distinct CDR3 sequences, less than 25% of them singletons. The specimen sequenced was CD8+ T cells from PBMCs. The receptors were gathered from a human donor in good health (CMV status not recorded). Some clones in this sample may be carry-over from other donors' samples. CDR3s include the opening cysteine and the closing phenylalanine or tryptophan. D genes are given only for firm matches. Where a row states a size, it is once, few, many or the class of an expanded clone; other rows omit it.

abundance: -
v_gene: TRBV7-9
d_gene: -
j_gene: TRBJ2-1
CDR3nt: TGTGCCAGCAGCTCCTATCAACAGGGCCATGAGCAGTTCTTC
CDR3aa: CASSSYQQGHEQFF

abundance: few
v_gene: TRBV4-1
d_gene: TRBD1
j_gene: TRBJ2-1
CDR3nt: TGCGCCAGCAGCCAAGATCTTGACGACAGGGCGCTATACAATGAGCAGTTCTTC
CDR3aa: CASSQDLDDRALYNEQFF

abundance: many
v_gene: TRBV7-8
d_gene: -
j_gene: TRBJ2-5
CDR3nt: TGTGCCAGCAGCTCCATATTGGGCGTGGAGACCCAGTACTTC
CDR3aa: CASSSILGVETQYF

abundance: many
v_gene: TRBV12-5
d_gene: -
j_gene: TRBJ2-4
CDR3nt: TGTGCTAGTGGTCCGGGGACCTTAAACATTCAGTACTTC
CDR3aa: CASGPGTLNIQYF

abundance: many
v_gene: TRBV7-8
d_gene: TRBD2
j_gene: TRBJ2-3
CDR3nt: TGTGCCAGCAGCTTAGCGGTTGGGCGGGGGGCGGCAGATACGCAGTATTTT
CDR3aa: CASSLAVGRGAADTQYF

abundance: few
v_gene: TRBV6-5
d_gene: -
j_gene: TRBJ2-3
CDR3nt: TGTGCCAGCAGTTACGGGTCAGGCACACTCACAGATACGCAGTATTTT
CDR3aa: CASSYGSGTLTDTQYF

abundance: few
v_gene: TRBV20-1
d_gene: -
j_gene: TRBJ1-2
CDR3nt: TGCAGTGCCACCTTACTACCGGGACTCGATATCTATGGCTACACCTTC
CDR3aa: CSATLLPGLDIYGYTF

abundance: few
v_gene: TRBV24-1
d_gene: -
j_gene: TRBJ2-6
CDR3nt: TGTGCCACCAGTGAGAGGGCTGGGGCCAACGTCCTGACTTTC
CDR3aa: CATSERAGANVLTF

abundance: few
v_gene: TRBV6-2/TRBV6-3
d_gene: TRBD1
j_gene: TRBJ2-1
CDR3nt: TGTGCCAGCACCCCACACAGGGGTTCCTACAATGAGCAGTTCTTC
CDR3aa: CASTPHRGSYNEQFF

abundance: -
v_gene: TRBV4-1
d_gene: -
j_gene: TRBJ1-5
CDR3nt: TGCGCCAGCAGCCGGGCAGGGGATAGCAATCAGCCCCAGCATTTT
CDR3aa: CASSRAGDSNQPQHF

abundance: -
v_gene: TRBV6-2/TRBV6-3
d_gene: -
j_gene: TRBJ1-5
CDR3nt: TGTGCCAGCAGTGCGACCCGGGGTAGCAATCAGCCCCAGCATTTT
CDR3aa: CASSATRGSNQPQHF

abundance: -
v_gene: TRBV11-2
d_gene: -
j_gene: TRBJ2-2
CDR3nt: TGTGCCAGCAGCTTAGGGCCAGCCGGGGAGCTGTTTTTT
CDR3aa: CASSLGPAGELFF

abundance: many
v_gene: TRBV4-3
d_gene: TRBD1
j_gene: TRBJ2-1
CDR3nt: TGCGCCAGCAGCCCCGGGACAGGGAGAAACAATGAGCAGTTCTTC
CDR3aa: CASSPGTGRNNEQFF

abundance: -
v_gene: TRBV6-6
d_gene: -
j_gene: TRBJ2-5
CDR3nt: TGTGCCAGCAGTTACTATTGGCTTACCCCTCGGGAGACCCAGTACTTC
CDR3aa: CASSYYWLTPRETQYF

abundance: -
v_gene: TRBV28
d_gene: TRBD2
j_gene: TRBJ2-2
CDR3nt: TGTGCCAGCAGTTCCCTACAGGTGACTAGCGGAACGAACACCGGGGAGCTGTTTTTT
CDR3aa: CASSSLQVTSGTNTGELFF

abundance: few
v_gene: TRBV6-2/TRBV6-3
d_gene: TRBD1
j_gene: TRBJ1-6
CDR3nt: TGTGCCAGCAGCTCCCCCGACAGGGGACATTCACCCCTCCACTTT
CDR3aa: CASSSPDRGHSPLHF

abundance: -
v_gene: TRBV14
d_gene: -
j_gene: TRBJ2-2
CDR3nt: TGTGCCAGCAGCCAACAGGGTTTCCTCGGGGAGCTGTTTTTT
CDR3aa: CASSQQGFLGELFF

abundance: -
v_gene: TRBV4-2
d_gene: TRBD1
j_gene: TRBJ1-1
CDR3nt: TGTGCCAGCAGCCAAGAAGGGACAGGGGGCACTGAAGCTTTCTTT
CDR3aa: CASSQEGTGGTEAFF

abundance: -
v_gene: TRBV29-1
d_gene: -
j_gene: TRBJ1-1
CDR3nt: TGCAGTGCCGGGCGGAACACTGAAGCTTTCTTT
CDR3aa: CSAGRNTEAFF

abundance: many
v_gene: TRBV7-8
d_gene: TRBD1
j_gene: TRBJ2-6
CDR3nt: TGTGCCAGCAGCGGACAGGGCTCTGGGGCCAACGTCCTGACTTTC
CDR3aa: CASSGQGSGANVLTF

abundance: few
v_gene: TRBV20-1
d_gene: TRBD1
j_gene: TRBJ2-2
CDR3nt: TGCAGTGCTCCCGACAGGGTGAACACCGGGGAGCTGTTTTTT
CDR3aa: CSAPDRVNTGELFF

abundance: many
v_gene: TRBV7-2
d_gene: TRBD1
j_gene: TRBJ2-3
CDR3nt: TGTGCCAGCAGCTTCTTGGGACAGGGACGGGAAGATACGCAGTATTTT
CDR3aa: CASSFLGQGREDTQYF

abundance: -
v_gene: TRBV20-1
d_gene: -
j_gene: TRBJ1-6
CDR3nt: TGCAGTGCTCCTGACAACTCCTATAATTCACCCCTCCACTTT
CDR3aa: CSAPDNSYNSPLHF

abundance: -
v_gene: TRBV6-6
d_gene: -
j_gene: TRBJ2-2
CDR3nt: TGTGCCAGCAGTTACTCGTGGGGCGGAACAGGGACCGGGGAGCTGTTTTTT
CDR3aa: CASSYSWGGTGTGELFF

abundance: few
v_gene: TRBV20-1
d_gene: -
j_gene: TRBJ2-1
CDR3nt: TGCAGTGCTGCTGGGGCTCGGGGGGCGATCTTCGATGAGCAGTTCTTC
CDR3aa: CSAAGARGAIFDEQFF

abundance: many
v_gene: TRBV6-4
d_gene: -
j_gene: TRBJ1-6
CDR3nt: TGTGCCAGCAGTCCAACGTCCGAGGTTAATTCACCCCTCCACTTT
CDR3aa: CASSPTSEVNSPLHF

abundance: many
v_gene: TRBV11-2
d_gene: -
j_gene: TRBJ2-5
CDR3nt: TGTGCCAGCAGATCTTTCCTGTTAGGGGGAGAGACCCAGTACTTC
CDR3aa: CASRSFLLGGETQYF

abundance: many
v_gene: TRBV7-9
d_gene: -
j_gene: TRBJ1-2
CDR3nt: TGTGCCAGCAGCTTTTTGAGGGACGGCTACACCTTC
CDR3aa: CASSFLRDGYTF

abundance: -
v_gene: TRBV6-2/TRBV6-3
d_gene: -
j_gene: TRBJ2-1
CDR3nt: TGTGCCAGCAGTCTTAGCTGGGGCCCAACGCTTGAGCAGTTCTTC
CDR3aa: CASSLSWGPTLEQFF

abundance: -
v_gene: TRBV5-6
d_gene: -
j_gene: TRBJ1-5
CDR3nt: TGTGCCAGCAGCTTGAACGGGGCTGAGCCCCAGCATTTT
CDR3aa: CASSLNGAEPQHF

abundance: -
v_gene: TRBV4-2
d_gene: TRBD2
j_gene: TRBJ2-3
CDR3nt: TGTGCCAGCAGCCAAGAACACGGTAGCGGGGACTTAGGTACGCAGTATTTT
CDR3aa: CASSQEHGSGDLGTQYF

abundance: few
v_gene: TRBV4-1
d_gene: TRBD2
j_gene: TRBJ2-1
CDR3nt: TGCGCCAGCAGCCAAGAAGTTCTCGGACTAGCGGGCATGAAGCAGTTCTTC
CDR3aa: CASSQEVLGLAGMKQFF

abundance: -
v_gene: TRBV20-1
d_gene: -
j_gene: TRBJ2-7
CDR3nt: TGCAAAATAGGACGTCAATGCGAGCAGTACTTC
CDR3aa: CKIGRQCEQYF

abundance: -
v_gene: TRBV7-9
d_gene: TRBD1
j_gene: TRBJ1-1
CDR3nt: TGTGCCATCATAGACAGGGGCTCTGAAGCTTTCTTT
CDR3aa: CAIIDRGSEAFF

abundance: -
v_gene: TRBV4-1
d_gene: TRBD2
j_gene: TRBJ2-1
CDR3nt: TGCGCCAGCAGCTTATACCCGACAGGTCCGGGACTAGAGGTTTCAGATGAGCAGTTCTTC
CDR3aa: CASSLYPTGPGLEVSDEQFF

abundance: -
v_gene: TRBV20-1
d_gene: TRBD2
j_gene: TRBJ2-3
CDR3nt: TGCAGTGCCCGACTAGCGGGTTCCCGGGATACGCAGTATTTT
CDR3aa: CSARLAGSRDTQYF

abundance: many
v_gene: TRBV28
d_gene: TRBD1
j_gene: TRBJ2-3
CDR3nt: TGTGCCAGCAGTTTTGGCTCCGTAAGGACAGGGGGCACAGATACGCAGTATTTT
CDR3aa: CASSFGSVRTGGTDTQYF

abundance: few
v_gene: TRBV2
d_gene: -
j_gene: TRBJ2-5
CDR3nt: TGTGCCAGCAGTGAATGGACTAACGGAGAGACCCAGTACTTC
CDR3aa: CASSEWTNGETQYF

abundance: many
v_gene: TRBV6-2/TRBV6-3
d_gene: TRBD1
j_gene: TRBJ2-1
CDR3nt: TGTGCCAGCAGTCCCGGGACAGGGTTCGGGGACAATGAGCAGTTCTTC
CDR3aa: CASSPGTGFGDNEQFF

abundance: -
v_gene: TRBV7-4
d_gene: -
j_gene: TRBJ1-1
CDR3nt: TGTGCCAGCAGCTTAGCGCAGGGGCCAAGGTTCTTGAACACTGAAGCTTTCTTT
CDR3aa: CASSLAQGPRFLNTEAFF